Listed below are T cell receptor beta chains from one sample, sequenced in a study of blood T cell repertoires in COVID-19. Sequenced by immunoSEQ multiplex PCR; TCRdb stores in-frame clones only, minus some. The table records roughly 32,000 clones, roughly 84% of them present only once. Material: peripheral blood. The receptors shown here come from a man in his 60s with active COVID-19. CDR3s include the opening cysteine and the closing phenylalanine or tryptophan. Each record gives: J gene, V gene, D gene, CDR3 DNA, CDR3 protein. D genes are given only for firm matches.

>TRBJ1-1|TRBV12-3/TRBV12-4|-
TGTGCCAGCACCCTGGGGGGCACTGAAGCTTTCTTT
CASTLGGTEAFF
>TRBJ2-5|TRBV6-2/TRBV6-3|-
TGTGCCAGCAGTCGGGCTTCCTCTAGCGCTAGAAAAGAGACCCAGTACTTC
CASSRASSSARKETQYF
>TRBJ1-1|TRBV5-1|-
TGCGCCAGCAGCTTGGGACAGGCCACTGAAGCTTTCTTT
CASSLGQATEAFF
>TRBJ2-7|TRBV7-2|-
TGTGCCAGCAGCTCAACGGCCCCAGGTACCTACGAGCAGTACTTC
CASSSTAPGTYEQYF
>TRBJ2-3|TRBV3-1/TRBV3-2|TRBD2
TGTGCCAGCAGCCGTGGACTAGCGGGAGGGAGCACAGATACGCAGTATTTT
CASSRGLAGGSTDTQYF
>TRBJ1-2|TRBV10-3|TRBD1
TGTGCCATCACTACGGGACAGGATGCTAACTATGGCTACACCTTC
CAITTGQDANYGYTF
>TRBJ2-1|TRBV27|TRBD2
TGTGCCAGCACCCCTGAGGGCGGGAGGGTCGTGAATGAGCAGTTCTTC
CASTPEGGRVVNEQFF
>TRBJ2-2|TRBV30|-
TGTGCCTGTGACTCGGGGGCCGGGGAGCTGTTTTTT
CACDSGAGELFF
>TRBJ2-3|TRBV7-3|-
TGTGCCAGCAGCTTTGTCGGGAGCGGCACAGATACGCAGTATTTT
CASSFVGSGTDTQYF
>TRBJ1-1|TRBV11-3|TRBD1
TGTGCCAGCAGCTCCGACAGGGGAAGGCCTGAAGCTTTCTTT
CASSSDRGRPEAFF
>TRBJ2-7|TRBV10-3|-
TGTGCCATCAGGCCGGACTACACAAGCTCCTACGAGCAGTACTTC
CAIRPDYTSSYEQYF
>TRBJ2-7|TRBV28|-
TGTGCCAGCAGTTTCGGGAGCTACGAGCAGTACTTC
CASSFGSYEQYF
>TRBJ1-2|TRBV9|TRBD1
TGTGCCAGCAGCGAGGCCGGGACAGGCTATGGCTACACCTTC
CASSEAGTGYGYTF
>TRBJ2-5|TRBV6-6|TRBD1
TGTGCCAGCGGGGACAGACAAGAGACCCAGTACTTC
CASGDRQETQYF
>TRBJ2-1|TRBV20-1|-
TGCAGTGCTAGTCTGAGGGGGGGCCTCTCCTACAATGAGCAGTTCTTC
CSASLRGGLSYNEQFF
>TRBJ2-7|TRBV18|-
TGTGCCAGCTCAGGGGACAAAATCTACGAGCAGTACTTC
CASSGDKIYEQYF
>TRBJ2-2|TRBV19|TRBD1
TGTGCCAGTAGAACCGGGACAGGGGCACCAGGGGAGCTGTTTTTT
CASRTGTGAPGELFF